This T cell receptor beta chain was profiled in a study of blood T cell repertoires in COVID-19. Study overall: Samples taken during acute and convalescent COVID-19 were collected in the United States, Italy and Spain. Sources were T cells, B-cell-depleted T cells, or PBMCs; the material itself was cDNA or gDNA.

As handled by the study authors: Amplifying reference gene primers gave estimates of nucleated cell counts. The assay was immunoSEQ multiplex PCR, and TCRdb's table has in-frame clones only and misses some. Clone size and the V and J calls come from that table; the DNA yielded D and trimming. The sample lists 100,000 to 150,000 clones; 75% to 85% were seen once. Sequencing was carried out using peripheral blood. This clonotype was sampled from a middle-aged man with active or convalescent COVID-19.

This chain's CDR3 is CASTGTANTEAFF. The DNA of the CDR3 is TGTGCCAGCACCGGGACAGCTAACACTGAAGCTTTCTTT. This rearrangement joins TRBV12-3 or TRBV12-4 to TRBJ1-1; 7 bases are shared with TRBD1. There are 13 residues in the CDR3. V shed 7 bases and J 2 bases; nucleotides not matched to a gene: 4.